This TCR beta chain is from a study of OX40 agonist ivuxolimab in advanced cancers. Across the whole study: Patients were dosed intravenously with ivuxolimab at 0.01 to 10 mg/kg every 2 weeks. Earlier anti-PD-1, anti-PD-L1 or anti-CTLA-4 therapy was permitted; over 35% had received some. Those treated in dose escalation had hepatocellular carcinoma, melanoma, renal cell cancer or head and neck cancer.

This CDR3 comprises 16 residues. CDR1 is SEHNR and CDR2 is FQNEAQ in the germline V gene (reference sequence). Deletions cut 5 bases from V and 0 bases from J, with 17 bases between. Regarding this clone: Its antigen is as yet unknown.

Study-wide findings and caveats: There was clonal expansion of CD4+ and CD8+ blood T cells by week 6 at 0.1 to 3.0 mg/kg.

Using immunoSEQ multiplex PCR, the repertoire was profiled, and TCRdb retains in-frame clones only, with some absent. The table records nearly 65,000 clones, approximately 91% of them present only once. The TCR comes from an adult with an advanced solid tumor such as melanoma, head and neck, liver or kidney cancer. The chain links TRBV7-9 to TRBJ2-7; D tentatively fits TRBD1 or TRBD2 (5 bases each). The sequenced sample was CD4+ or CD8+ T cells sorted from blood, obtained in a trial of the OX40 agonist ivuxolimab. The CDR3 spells CASSPPRDGASYEQYF. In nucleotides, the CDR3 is TGTGCCAGCAGCCCGCCACGGGACGGCGCCTCCTACGAGCAGTACTTC.